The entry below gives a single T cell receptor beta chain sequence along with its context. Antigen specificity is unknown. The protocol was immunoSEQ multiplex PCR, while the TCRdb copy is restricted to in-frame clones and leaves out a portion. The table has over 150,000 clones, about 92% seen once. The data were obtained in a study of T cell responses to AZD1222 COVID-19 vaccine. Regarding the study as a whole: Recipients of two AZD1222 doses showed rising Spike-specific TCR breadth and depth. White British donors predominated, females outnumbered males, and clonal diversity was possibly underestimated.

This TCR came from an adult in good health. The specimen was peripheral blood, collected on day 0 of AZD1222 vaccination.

In DNA, the CDR3 is TGCGCCAGCAGTCGGGACGAAACTGAAGCTTTCTTT. Its protein is CASSRDETEAFF. V gene TRBV5-1 combines with J gene TRBJ1-1, with D possibly being TRBD1 (5 bases). The CDR3 runs to 12 residues. V lost 5 bases and J lost 5, with 10 bases in between. CDR1 is SGHRS and CDR2 is YFSETQ in the germline V gene.